This T cell receptor (beta chain) came from a study of beta chain features in type 1 diabetes. Broader study findings: A moderate, significant TCRB CDR3 shortening appeared in type 1 diabetes across four CD4+ subsets.

Reverse transcription of all isolated RNA meant that expressed TCRB transcripts were sequenced. Clones were sequenced by immunoSEQ multiplex PCR, and TCRdb holds only the in-frame ones, with some missing. The sample lists roughly 730,000 clones, about an eighth seen once, with roughly 0.022% in the top ten. In the case of this clone: The antigen remains undetermined.

Germline V gene lookup returns CDR1 SGHNT and CDR2 YYREEE (reference sequence). The CDR3 has 15 amino acids. The J segment lost 8 bases and the V segment lost 3 bases, leaving 10 bases of the junction unmatched. Cell sorting via CD45RO/CCR7/CD25/CD127/CD95/CD27 was performed to obtain CD4+ naive, central memory, regulatory and stem cell-like memory cells. The sequence came from a young man with type 1 diabetes. The V and J genes are TRBV5-4 and TRBJ1-4; 7 bases agree with TRBD1. The sequenced material came from naive CD4+ T cells from blood. The CDR3 protein is CASSSGGPKDEKLFF. DNA for the CDR3: TGTGCCAGCAGCTCAGGGGGTCCTAAAGACGAAAAACTGTTTTTT.